The next 10 T cell receptor beta chains were all read from a single sample in a study of blood T cell repertoires in COVID-19. Method: immunoSEQ multiplex PCR; TCRdb's copy keeps in-frame clones and lacks some. Counted here are some 150,000 clones, about nine tenths occurring once; the ten biggest clones make up around 2.3%. Sequenced material: peripheral blood. The receptors come from a man aged 45 to 65 with active COVID-19.

The chain couples TRBV21-1 to TRBJ1-2; no check of the table's D call, TRBD1, against the DNA was made. TRBV21-1 represents a pseudogene. CDR3 size: 13 residues. The CDR3 nucleotides are TGTGCCAGCATACAGGGGAGCGGCTATGGCTACACCTTC. Amino acids: CASIQGSGYGYTF.

The chain is built from TRBV6-5 and TRBJ2-1; 9 bases fit TRBD1. The CDR3 is made up of 15 amino acids. The germline V gene has CDR1 MNHEY and CDR2 SVGAGI. Trimming cost V 8 bases and J 8 bases; bases outside gene matches: 13. The CDR3 sequence is CASSRGDRAADEQFF. The CDR3, as DNA: TGTGCCAGCTCCCGCGGGGACAGGGCGGCCGATGAGCAGTTCTTC.

The CDR3 spells CASSSTQLARTEAFF. Here the CDR3 DNA reads TGTGCCAGCAGTTCCACTCAGTTAGCCCGCACTGAAGCTTTCTTT. The chain carries TRBV6-6 and TRBJ1-1; D is undetermined. Per the germline V gene, CDR1 is MNHNY and CDR2 is SVGAGI (reference sequence). The CDR3 length is 15 residues. Trimming stripped 4 bases from V and 4 bases from J, with 16 bases between.

The rearrangement joins TRBV19 to TRBJ1-5, with D possibly being TRBD1 (6 bases). CDR1 and CDR2 from the germline V gene are LNHDA and SQIVND (reference sequence). This CDR3 spans 17 amino acids. V lost 4 bases, J lost 3 bases, and 19 bases lay in between. CDR3 region: CASSKGVSRQLNQPQHF. CDR3 in DNA: TGTGCCAGTAGTAAGGGGGTTAGTCGACAGCTCAATCAGCCCCAGCATTTT.

This chain uses TRBV25-1 with TRBJ2-2, with 7 bases identical to TRBD1. Germline values: CDR1 MGHDK, CDR2 SYGVNS. V lost 4 bases to trimming and J lost 4 bases; unmatched junction nucleotides: 9. The CDR3 has 16 amino acids. The CDR3 coding sequence is TGTGCCAGCAGTGGTAGGACAGGAGCTCCCACCGGGGAGCTGTTTTTT. Protein: CASSGRTGAPTGELFF.

The chain carries TRBV7-2 and TRBJ2-7, with 8 bases lining up with TRBD2. J was trimmed by 4 bases and V by 4 bases; bases with no gene match: 9. Germline lookup yields CDR1 SGHTA and CDR2 FQGNSA. This CDR3 spans 15 amino acids. The CDR3 reads CASSSNPGLAYEQYF. The DNA for the CDR3 is TGTGCCAGCAGCTCGAACCCTGGACTAGCATACGAGCAGTACTTC.

The CDR3 reads CASSSYRGSGELFF. In DNA, the CDR3 is TGTGCCAGCAGCTCCTACAGGGGGTCCGGGGAGCTGTTTTTT. The V and J genes are TRBV7-3 and TRBJ2-2; 8 nucleotides align to TRBD1. The ends lost 4 bases at V and 6 bases at J; junction bases unmatched: 4. This CDR3 is 14 amino acids long. Germline CDR1 is SGHTA and CDR2 is FQGTGA.

This clone was observed a few times. The J gene is TRBJ1-2, the V gene TRBV14; no clear D gene. The germline V gene encodes CDR1 SGHDN and CDR2 FVKESK. The CDR3 loop spans 13 amino acids. V was pared by 6 bases and J by 1 base, with 9 bases between. The CDR3 spells CASSPTRNYGYTF. The CDR3 coding sequence is TGTGCCAGCAGTCCGACACGTAACTATGGCTACACCTTC.

The J gene is TRBJ2-7, the V gene TRBV18, with a tentative D call TRBD1 (5 bases). Germline values: CDR1 KGHSH, CDR2 LQKENI. Trimming left V 0 bases short and J 4 bases short, with 7 bases between. This CDR3 has 13 amino acids. CDR3 in amino acids: CASSPPTAYEQYF. DNA for the CDR3: TGTGCCAGCTCACCACCGACAGCTTACGAGCAGTACTTC. The whole variable domain, filled in from reference TRBV18 and TRBJ2-7, reads NAGVMQNPRHLVRRRGQEARLRCSPMKGHSHVYWYRQLPEEGLKFMVYLQKENIIDESGMPKERFSAEFPKEGPSILRIQQVVRGDSAAYFCASSPPTAYEQYFGPGTRLTVT.

The chain recombines TRBV3-1 (or the pseudogene TRBV3-2) with TRBJ2-1; unclear D gene. The CDR3 is made up of 13 amino acids. The V end was cut by 0 bases, the J end by 8 bases, with 8 bases between. Looked up from germline, CDR1 is LGHDT and CDR2 is YNNKEL (reference sequence). DNA for the CDR3: TGTGCCAGCAGCCAAGACCGGTTACATGAGCAGTTCTTC. It is translated as CASSQDRLHEQFF.